This passage covers 29 T cell receptor beta chains from one sample sequenced in a study of neurological immune-mediated disorders (dated by TCRdb to between 2018 and 2021). Library preparation employed 5' RACE. TCRdb lists the instrument as Illumina HiSeq 2500. TCRdb reran the public reads through fastp at Q25 and MiXCR, keeping productive beta chains. Rows merge per CDR3 protein into single entries with the most common DNA and genes. The sample table lists nearly 60,000 distinct CDR3 sequences, around 3.4% of them with a count of one. The top ten hold 2.5% to 4% of the sample. Material: PBMCs. These TCRs come from a woman in her 30s with multiple sclerosis.

This clonotype was observed a few times. A much larger clone lies a single base off, so this may be a read error. V gene TRBV12-3 or TRBV12-4 combines with J gene TRBJ2-7; 12 nucleotides match TRBD2. The CDR3 is 14 residues long. The CDR3 DNA reads as TGTGTCAGCAGTCGGACTAGCGGGACCTACGAGCAGTACTTC. Amino acid sequence: CVSSRTSGTYEQYF.

This clonotype was recorded many times. This chain links TRBV20-1 with TRBJ2-1, with D possibly matching TRBD2 (5 bases). Trimming shortened V by 5 bases and J by 0 bases, and 14 bases separated the two germline ends. Germline loops: CDR1 DFQATT, CDR2 SNEGSKA (reference sequence). This CDR3 comprises 15 residues. The CDR3, as DNA: TGCAGTGCTGGACGGGGTCCTAGCTCCTACAATGAGCAGTTCTTC. Protein product: CSAGRGPSSYNEQFF.

This clonotype was detected ten times or more. The chain is built from TRBV6-5 and TRBJ2-3; 8 positions match TRBD2. V trimming: 6 bases; J trimming: 6 bases; junction bases outside the gene matches: 8. The CDR3 is made up of 14 amino acids. The germline V gene encodes CDR1 MNHEY and CDR2 SVGAGI. CDR3 residues: CASRSPGGADTQYF. CDR3 nucleotide sequence: TGTGCCAGCAGGTCCCCCGGGGGGGCGGATACGCAGTATTTT.

This clonotype was counted many times. The chain joins TRBV7-2 to TRBJ1-1; D not certain. The V gene lost 1 base and the J gene lost 1 base, with 7 bases spanning the gap. This CDR3 is built from 14 residues. The germline V gene has CDR1 SGHTA and CDR2 FQGNSA. The CDR3, as DNA: TGTGCCAGCAGCTTAGGACTCCCGAACACTGAAGCTTTCTTT. Its protein is CASSLGLPNTEAFF.

The V and J genes are TRBV7-2 and TRBJ2-7; D possibly corresponds to TRBD1 (6 bases). Between the trimmed V and J ends, which lost 5 bases and 1 base, there was a span of 9 bases. From germline, CDR1 is SGHTA and CDR2 FQGNSA. The CDR3 has 13 residues. CDR3 loop: CASSPGQSYEQYF. CDR3 DNA sequence: TGTGCCAGCAGCCCTGGACAGTCCTACGAGCAGTACTTC.

In this sample, this clonotype turned up many times. The chain's CDR3 is CASSQEGLVEETQYF. CDR3 bases: TGTGCCAGCAGCCAAGAGGGACTAGTAGAGGAGACCCAGTACTTC. The chain has TRBV3-1 and TRBJ2-5; 8 bases are shared with TRBD2. Germline V CDR1 and CDR2: LGHDT, YNNKEL (reference sequence). The length of the CDR3 is 15 residues. V shed 0 bases, J shed 5 bases, and the junction held 5 bases outside the gene matches.

This clonotype was detected many times. The chain's CDR3 is CATSSKENFQGPDTQYF. The DNA for the CDR3 is TGTGCCACCAGCTCTAAGGAGAACTTTCAGGGTCCGGATACGCAGTATTTT. The chain is built from TRBV24-1 and TRBJ2-3; perhaps TRBD1 as D (5 bases). CDR3 length: 17 amino acids. CDR1 KGHDR and CDR2 SFDVKD come from the germline V gene. The ends were cut back, 7 bases at V and 6 bases at J, with 25 bases in the middle.

Comment on this clonotype: It may be a read error: a sequence one base away is much more abundant. The chain couples TRBV20-1 to TRBJ1-5, with a weak D call TRBD1 (5 bases). V lost 5 bases and J lost 6, with 23 bases in between. Per germline, CDR1 DFQATT and CDR2 SNEGSKA (reference sequence). This CDR3 has 16 amino acids. Here the CDR3 DNA reads TGCAGTGCTCATCGAGGCGGGGGGTGGTTCGCTCAGCCCCAGCATTTT. Translated: CSAHRGGGWFAQPQHF.

Many counts were recorded for this clonotype. This chain connects TRBV5-1 to TRBJ2-2; no definite D call. This CDR3 has 14 amino acids. CDR1 SGHRS and CDR2 YFSETQ come from the germline V gene. V shed 3 bases and J shed 5 bases, with 11 bases lying between them. DNA of the CDR3: TGCGCCAGCAGCTCCCTAGGCCGAACCGGGGAGCTGTTTTTT. It specifies CASSSLGRTGELFF.

This clonotype was seen ten or more times. The J gene is TRBJ2-7, the V gene TRBV20-1, with 7 positions matching TRBD2. CDR1 is DFQATT, CDR2 SNEGSKA, per germline (reference sequence). J was trimmed by 2 bases and V by 5 bases; bases with no gene match: 6. The length of the CDR3 is 13 residues. CDR3 protein: CSALPSGAYEQYF. For the CDR3, the DNA is TGCAGTGCTTTACCTAGCGGAGCCTACGAGCAGTACTTC.

In its sample, this clonotype was seen many times. The chain links TRBV6-5 to TRBJ2-7; either TRBD1 or TRBD2 may fit D (5 bases each). Germline-derived CDR1 and CDR2 are MNHEY and SVGAGI. Trimming left V 8 bases short and J 6 bases short, with 17 bases between. This CDR3 is built from 13 residues. The DNA for the CDR3 is TGTGCCAGCGGGGACCGAAACAACGTCGAGCAGTACTTC. It encodes CASGDRNNVEQYF.

This clonotype showed up many times. The chain recombines TRBV6-2 or TRBV6-3 with TRBJ1-6; D is possibly TRBD1 (6 bases). The germline V gene has CDR1 MNHEY and CDR2 SVGEGT. V shed 8 bases and J shed 7 bases, with 15 bases lying between them. The CDR3 is 14 amino acids. The CDR3 nucleotides read TGTGCCAGCCGAACGGGACAATTAAATTCACCCCTCCACTTT. Its translation is CASRTGQLNSPLHF.

This clonotype was seen repeatedly, ten times or more. The genes are TRBV5-6 and TRBJ1-4; D possibly corresponds to TRBD1 (5 bases). This CDR3 spans 14 amino acids. Germline CDR1 and CDR2: SGHDT and YYEEEE. The ends were cut back, 2 bases at V and 8 bases at J, with 13 bases in the middle. The CDR3 DNA sequence: TGTGCCAGCAGCTTTCGCAGGGCAGGGGAAAAACTGTTTTTT. Its protein product is CASSFRRAGEKLFF.

The chain recombines TRBV18 with TRBJ2-6; possibly TRBD2 for D (6 bases). Germline V gene data show CDR1 as KGHSH and CDR2 as LQKENI. V shed 6 bases and J shed 5 bases, with 11 bases lying between them. The length of the CDR3 is 14 residues. In DNA, the CDR3 is TGTGCCAGCTCTCCGGGAGTGAGGGCCAACGTCCTGACTTTC. It is translated as CASSPGVRANVLTF.

The sample holds many counts of this clonotype. J is TRBJ2-1 and V is TRBV12-3 or TRBV12-4; D call uncertain. The CDR3 is 14 amino acids. V lost 4 bases, J lost 9 bases, and 16 bases lay in between. The chain's CDR3 is CASSSPIRWGEQFF. The CDR3 DNA is TGTGCCAGCAGTTCCCCCATAAGGTGGGGTGAGCAGTTCTTC.

In its sample, this clonotype was seen many times. The gene calls are TRBV7-2 and TRBJ1-5; D not resolved. The CDR3 length is 15 residues. V lost 1 base to trimming and J lost 1 base, with 8 bases between them. Germline CDR1 SGHTA, CDR2 FQGNSA. CDR3 nucleotides: TGTGCCAGCAGCTTAGTTGCCGGGAGCAATCAGCCCCAGCATTTT. Protein product: CASSLVAGSNQPQHF.

Worth noting for this clonotype: Since a much larger clone is just one base distant, this may be a read error. The rearrangement joins TRBV5-1 to TRBJ2-3, with no clear D. The V gene lost 2 bases and the J gene lost 6 bases, with 16 bases spanning the gap. Germline assignment: CDR1 SGHRS and CDR2 YFSETQ. The CDR3 sequence is 15 residues long. For the CDR3, the DNA is TGCGCCAGCAGCTTATCGGCGTCTACCGGGGATACGCAGTATTTT. This translates into CASSLSASTGDTQYF.

The chain links TRBV4-3 to TRBJ2-7, with 8 bases aligning to TRBD1. The CDR3 extends over 16 amino acids. CDR1 and CDR2 (germline): LGHNA, YSLEER. V lost 1 base to trimming and J lost 2 bases; unmatched junction nucleotides: 7. In DNA, the CDR3 is TGCGCCAGCAGCCAAGGCCGGACAGGGTGGGCCTACGAGCAGTACTTC. Its protein is CASSQGRTGWAYEQYF.

This clonotype was detected many times. The rearrangement uses TRBV10-3 and TRBJ1-2, with 9 bases identical to TRBD1. There are 13 residues in the CDR3. The germline gives CDR1 ENHRY, CDR2 SYGVKD. Germline trimming cut 5 bases from V and 6 bases from J; bases unmatched to any gene: 4. CDR3 coding DNA: TGTGCCATCAGTAGGACAGGGGATCATGGCTACACCTTC. This translates into CAISRTGDHGYTF.

As to this clonotype: A much larger clone lies a single base off, so this may be a read error. This rearrangement joins TRBV7-3 to TRBJ2-7; TRBD1 aligns across 8 bases. The CDR3 is made up of 15 amino acids. Germline loops: CDR1 SGHTA, CDR2 FQGTGA. CDR3 sequence: CANSLAGTGSDEQYF. CDR3 in DNA: TGTGCCAACAGCTTGGCTGGGACAGGTTCTGACGAGCAGTACTTC.

Many counts were recorded for this clonotype. The chain joins TRBV6-6 to TRBJ2-7, with 7 bases that match TRBD1. V lost 0 bases, J lost 4 bases, and 6 bases stayed unmatched. The CDR3 length is 15 residues. Looked up from germline, CDR1 is MNHNY and CDR2 is SVGAGI (reference sequence). CDR3 in amino acids: CASSYSGTAQYEQYF. CDR3 nucleotide sequence: TGTGCCAGCAGTTACTCCGGGACAGCCCAGTACGAGCAGTACTTC.

This clonotype was counted many times. This rearrangement joins TRBV5-4 to TRBJ2-1, with D perhaps matching TRBD1 (6 bases). This CDR3 has 14 residues. The germline gives CDR1 SGHNT, CDR2 YYREEE (reference sequence). The V end was cut by 4 bases, the J end by 6 bases, with 14 bases between. The CDR3 DNA sequence: TGTGCCAGCAGCGAAAAGGACAGAATCAATGAGCAGTTCTTC. The encoded protein is CASSEKDRINEQFF.

Many counts were recorded for this clonotype. V gene TRBV5-1 combines with J gene TRBJ1-2; 10 bases line up with TRBD1. V gave up 5 bases and J gave up 6 bases; unmatched junction bases: 7. The CDR3 covers 14 residues. The germline CDR1 and CDR2 sequences are SGHRS and YFSETQ. This CDR3 reads CASSTGQGSNGYTF. The DNA for the CDR3 is TGCGCCAGCAGTACGGGACAGGGGAGCAATGGCTACACCTTC.

This clonotype was counted ten times or more. The chain recombines TRBV5-1 with TRBJ2-1, with TRBD2 as a possible D gene (6 bases). Germline CDR1 is SGHRS and CDR2 is YFSETQ. V was pared by 2 bases and J by 4 bases, with 13 bases between. CDR3 length: 15 amino acids. The CDR3 bases are TGCGCCAGCAGCTTCGACGGCGGGGAGTACAATGAGCAGTTCTTC. As protein: CASSFDGGEYNEQFF.

The chain carries TRBV14 and TRBJ2-3; possible D gene TRBD1, 6 bases. Germline V gives CDR1 SGHDN, CDR2 FVKESK. The CDR3 loop spans 16 amino acids. Trimming pared 1 base from V and 0 bases from J, leaving 11 bases between. The CDR3: CASSQADRFSTDTQYF. The CDR3 DNA sequence: TGTGCCAGCAGCCAAGCCGACAGGTTCAGCACAGATACGCAGTATTTT.

In its sample, this clonotype was seen many times. The genes are TRBV20-1 and TRBJ2-5; 11 nucleotides align to TRBD1. With V trimmed by 0 bases and J by 1 base, 7 bases remained unmatched. The CDR3 runs to 17 residues. The germline CDR1 and CDR2 sequences are DFQATT and SNEGSKA (reference sequence). CDR3 sequence: CSARDRGTGGIQETQYF. CDR3 coding DNA: TGCAGTGCTAGAGATAGGGGGACAGGGGGTATCCAAGAGACCCAGTACTTC.

This clonotype was seen many times. V and J are TRBV5-6 and TRBJ2-5; TRBD1 matches 9 bases. Unmatched junction bases numbered 22, after V lost 0 bases and J lost 4 bases. Germline-derived CDR1 and CDR2 are SGHDT and YYEEEE. This CDR3 comprises 21 residues. CDR3 nucleotides: TGTGCCAGCAGCTTGGATCCGCCCGGACAGGGGAGCGCGCGTCGTCGAGAGACCCAGTACTTC. Its translation is CASSLDPPGQGSARRRETQYF.

This clonotype has a count of ten or more. The genes are TRBV6-5 and TRBJ2-5; D possibly corresponds to TRBD2 (6 bases). The CDR3 covers 17 residues. Trimming took 0 bases from V and 5 from J, leaving 19 bases between them. Per germline, CDR1 MNHEY and CDR2 SVGAGI. DNA of the CDR3: TGTGCCAGCAGTTACTCCTACCGGCCGAACCGGGGGGAGACCCAGTACTTC. It codes for CASSYSYRPNRGETQYF.

This clonotype was seen many times. V and J are TRBV18 and TRBJ2-7, with 10 positions matching TRBD2. V was pared by 0 bases and J by 8 bases, with 7 bases of the junction left unmatched. Germline CDR1 reads KGHSH; CDR2 reads LQKENI. The CDR3 length is 15 residues. CDR3 DNA: TGTGCCAGCTCACCACCGGGTAGCGGGAGGCCTAAGCAGTACTTC. Protein: CASSPPGSGRPKQYF.